This entry lists 7 T cell receptor beta chains sequenced from one sample in a study of CD8+ T cells in alopecia areata. Isolated RNA was reverse transcribed into cDNA used as the sequencing template. The data were produced by immunoSEQ multiplex PCR, yet TCRdb's version contains in-frame clones alone and is incomplete. The data show under 110,000 clones, about 60% seen once. Treatment described: oral pan-JAK inhibitor, 5-10 mg twice daily. Sample: CD8+ T cells sorted from blood, taken at approximately week 56, from a patient treated with tofacitinib. These receptors came from a human donor with alopecia areata.

This chain's CDR3 is CASTVVFGGPISDTQYF. The DNA of the CDR3 is TGCGCCAGCACAGTGGTATTCGGGGGGCCTATTTCGGATACGCAGTATTTT. The rearrangement links TRBV5-1 to TRBJ2-3; tentatively, D is TRBD2 (7 bases). Per the germline V gene, CDR1 is SGHRS and CDR2 is YFSETQ. CDR3 length: 17 residues. V was pared by 6 bases and J by 6 bases, with 26 bases between.

The chain combines TRBV27 with TRBJ1-5; 7 positions agree with TRBD1. Germline values: CDR1 MNHEY, CDR2 SMNVEV (reference sequence). CDR3 length: 14 amino acids. With 5 bases clipped from V and 3 bases from J, the junction kept 4 bases outside the gene matches. The CDR3 bases are TGTGCCAGCAGTCCGGGACAGTTCAATCAGCCCCAGCATTTT. Its protein product is CASSPGQFNQPQHF.

This clone was found once. CDR3 amino acids: CASTVSPTGSYNEQFF. For the CDR3, the DNA is TGTGCCAGCACCGTCTCCCCGACTGGCTCCTACAATGAGCAGTTCTTC. The chain links TRBV5-6 to TRBJ2-1; unclear D gene. The CDR3 is made up of 16 amino acids. The germline V gene encodes CDR1 SGHDT and CDR2 YYEEEE. Trimming removed 6 bases at V and 0 bases at J, with 16 bases between.

V usage is TRBV7-9 and J usage is TRBJ2-5, with 12 bases aligning to TRBD2. Germline-derived CDR1 and CDR2 are SEHNR and FQNEAQ (reference sequence). There are 17 residues in the CDR3. V trimming: 1 base; J trimming: 1 base; junction bases outside the gene matches: 4. CDR3 nucleotides: TGTGCCAGCAGCTTAGGACTAGCGGGGGCGGTCCAAGAGACCCAGTACTTC. Amino acids: CASSLGLAGAVQETQYF.

This clone was picked up a small number of times. The J gene is TRBJ1-2, the V gene TRBV11-1; maybe TRBD1 (6 bases). The germline CDR1 and CDR2 sequences are SGHAT and FQDESV (reference sequence). The CDR3 extends over 15 amino acids. Trimming stripped 3 bases from V and 2 bases from J, with 13 bases between. The CDR3 DNA reads as TGTGCCAGCAGCTTGGGGGCTAATAGCAACTATGGCTACACCTTC. Protein: CASSLGANSNYGYTF.

The chain links TRBV27 to TRBJ2-3; 8 bases agree with TRBD2. CDR3 length: 15 residues. CDR1 and CDR2 from the germline V gene are MNHEY and SMNVEV (reference sequence). J was trimmed by 2 bases and V by 2 bases; bases with no gene match: 3. The chain's CDR3 is CASSLTGGYTDTQYF. The CDR3 nucleotides read TGTGCCAGCAGTTTAACGGGGGGGTACACAGATACGCAGTATTTT.

The rearrangement joins TRBV30 to TRBJ1-3; D possibly corresponds to TRBD1 (5 bases). The CDR3 is made up of 15 amino acids. Germline V gives CDR1 GTSNPN, CDR2 SVGIG (reference sequence). Trimming pared 1 base from V and 2 bases from J, leaving 12 bases between. The CDR3 is CAWSEDSEPGNTIYF. CDR3 in DNA: TGTGCCTGGAGTGAAGACAGCGAACCTGGAAACACCATATATTTT.